This TCR beta chain is from a study of T cells in women clearing cervical HPV infection (dated by TCRdb to the late 2010s). General notes on the study: The cases were 25 to 30 women with histologically confirmed HPV16-related CIN3 or worse, and 2 of those women had invasive cancers. The roughly 25 controls were women who cleared a single incident HPV16 infection within 12 months without developing precancer or cancer. Blood from cases was collected at the visit at which the lesion was first identified, whereas blood from controls was collected once infection was no longer detected. Among cases, blood sampling came a median of roughly 140 days after lesion detection, with an interquartile range of about 90 to 220 days. Since HLA typing was available for only a few women, HLA type could not be ruled out as a confounder. An exploratory proof-of-principle case-control study, nested within the Guanacaste HPV Natural History Study in Costa Rica, was conducted to compare TCR repertoires across cervical HPV16 outcomes. Cases and controls were matched on age within five years and on year of sample collection. Cases had a median age of 34 years and controls had a median age of around 40, with no significant differences in baseline characteristics. The parent cohort enrolled over 8,500 women aged 18 or older in Guanacaste, Costa Rica, in about 1993 to 1994 and followed the women for six to eight years. As quality controls, five blinded duplicates were added to each group, bringing the total to approximately 60 samples made up of around 50 participants and about ten replicates. Study-wide conclusions, independent of this receptor: Random forest classifiers that combined richness and V gene abundances separated cases from controls with an estimated AUC of around 0.8. Whether associations preceded infection or resulted from infection could not be shown with the cross-sectional design, and effector/memory subsets and HPV-specific T cells were not isolated. Cases had lower TRBV6-7 relative abundance than controls (about 0.1% versus 0.15%; Bonferroni P = 0.0008). Because the number of T cells per sample was unknown, the richness differences could reflect varying T-cell content rather than repertoire biology. CIN3+ cases had significantly higher TCR repertoire richness than controls across sequencing depths, but evenness did not differ between the groups.

Every participant had a single incident cervical HPV16 infection, and women with prevalent HPV16 infections were excluded. Cervical HPV DNA was detected by MY09/MY11 PCR, and genotyping was performed by dot-blot hybridization. Roughly 15 mL of heparinized blood was centrifuged, after which the buffy coat was aliquoted, frozen at -30 degrees C, and then stored at -80 degrees C. Genomic DNA was extracted from buffy coat specimens using QIAGEN kits. The immunoSEQ assay used multiplex PCR to amplify TCR beta CDR3 regions from an average of roughly 1.2 ug of genomic DNA per sample. To correct primer bias, the assay used a complete synthetic TCR repertoire to set an amplification baseline. The amplicons were sequenced using the Illumina platform. In the authors' own workflow: Error correction of the sequences involved clustering with frequency ratios plus a modified nearest-neighbor algorithm, after which the sequences were analyzed in the immunoSEQ Analyzer using IMGT gene definitions. At each rarefaction depth, TCR richness and evenness were averaged across 20 rarefaction repeats, and samples with fewer sequences than that depth were excluded. Wilcoxon rank sum tests with FDR correction were used to compare relative abundances of V, D and J genes between the groups. In the blinded duplicates, the intraclass correlation was over 95% for TCR richness and averaged around 78% across 66 gene segments. TCRdb took over this immuneACCESS table, retaining in-frame rearrangements with V and J assigned. Such tables are incomplete; in checked studies, under half of the missing clones stem from an unresolved V gene, and the remainder is unexplained. The DNA gave D and trimming, while V, J and clone size come from that table. This sample's table lists 25,000 to 35,000 clones. 20% to 25% of the sample comes from the top ten.

With respect to this clone: It has no known antigen specificity. Sequencing ends 3 residues short of the CDR3 end; the germline J gene provides the rest.

V is pared back by 5 bases and J by 5 bases, with 15 bases lying between the germline termini. In the germline V gene (reference sequence), CDR1 corresponds to DFQATT and CDR2 to SNEGSKA. Including cysteine and phenylalanine, the CDR3 has 13 amino acids. The 30 bases shown cover part of the CDR3, and their frame starts at base 1. The material sequenced was blood buffy coat. The sequence joins TRBV20-1 to TRBJ1-1; the D gene is perhaps TRBD1, from 5 matching bases. The receptor was isolated from a woman aged 18-70 years with a cervical HPV16 infection that either progressed to CIN3+ or cleared (not recorded which). Partial CDR3 DNA: TGCAGTGCTCAGTGGGCAGGGCAGACTGAA. It is translated as CSAQWAGQTE. The full CDR3 protein is CSAQWAGQTEAFF.